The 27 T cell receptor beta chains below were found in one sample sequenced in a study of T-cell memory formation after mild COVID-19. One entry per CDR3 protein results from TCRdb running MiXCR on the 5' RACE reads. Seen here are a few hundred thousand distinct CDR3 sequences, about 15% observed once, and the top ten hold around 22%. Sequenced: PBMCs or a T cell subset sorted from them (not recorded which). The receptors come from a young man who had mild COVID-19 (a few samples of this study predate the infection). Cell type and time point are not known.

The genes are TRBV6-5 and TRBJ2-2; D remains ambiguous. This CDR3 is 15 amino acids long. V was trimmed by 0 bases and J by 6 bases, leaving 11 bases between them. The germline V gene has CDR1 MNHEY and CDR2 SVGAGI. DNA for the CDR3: TGTGCCAGCAGTTACTCGATCAGAGTTCCCGGGGAGCTGTTTTTT. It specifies CASSYSIRVPGELFF.

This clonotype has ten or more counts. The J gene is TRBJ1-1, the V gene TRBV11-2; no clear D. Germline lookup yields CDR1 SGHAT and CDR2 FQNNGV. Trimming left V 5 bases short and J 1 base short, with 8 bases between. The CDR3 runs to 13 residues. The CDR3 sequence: CASSNGPNTEAFF. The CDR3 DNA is TGTGCCAGCAGCAATGGGCCGAACACTGAAGCTTTCTTT.

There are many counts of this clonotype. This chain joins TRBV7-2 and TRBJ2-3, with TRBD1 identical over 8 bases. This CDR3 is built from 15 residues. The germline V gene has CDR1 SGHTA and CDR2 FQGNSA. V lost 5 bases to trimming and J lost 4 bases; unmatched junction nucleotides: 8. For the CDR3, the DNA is TGTGCCAGCAGCACGATGGGACAGGAAGCAGATACGCAGTATTTT. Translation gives CASSTMGQEADTQYF.

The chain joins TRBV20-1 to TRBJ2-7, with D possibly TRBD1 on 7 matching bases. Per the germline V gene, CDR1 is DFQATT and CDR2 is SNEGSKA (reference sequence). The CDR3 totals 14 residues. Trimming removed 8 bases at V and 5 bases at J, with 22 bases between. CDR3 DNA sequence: TGCAGTCCACTCAAACGGGAGACAGGGAACGAGCAGTACGTC. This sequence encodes CSPLKRETGNEQYV.

The CDR3 bases are TGTGCCAGCAGCTTAAGTGGGAACACAAATTCACCCCTCCACTTT. It specifies CASSLSGNTNSPLHF. V is TRBV7-9 and J is TRBJ1-6; no clear D. The V gene's germline CDR1 is SEHNR and CDR2 FQNEAQ (reference sequence). V lost 2 bases and J 7 bases, leaving 12 bases between the germline ends. This CDR3 comprises 15 residues.

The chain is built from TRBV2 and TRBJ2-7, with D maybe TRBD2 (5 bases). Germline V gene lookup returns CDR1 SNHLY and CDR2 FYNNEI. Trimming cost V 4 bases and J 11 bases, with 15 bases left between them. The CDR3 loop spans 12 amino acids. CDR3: CASSGDLGEKYV. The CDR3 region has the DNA TGTGCCAGCAGTGGAGACCTCGGGGAAAAGTACGTC.

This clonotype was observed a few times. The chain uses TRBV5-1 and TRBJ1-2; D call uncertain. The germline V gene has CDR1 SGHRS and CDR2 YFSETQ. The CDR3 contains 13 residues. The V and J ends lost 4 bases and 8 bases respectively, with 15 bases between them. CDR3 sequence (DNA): TGCGCCAGCAGCATCGAACCTACCGGGGGCTACACCTTC. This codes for CASSIEPTGGYTF.

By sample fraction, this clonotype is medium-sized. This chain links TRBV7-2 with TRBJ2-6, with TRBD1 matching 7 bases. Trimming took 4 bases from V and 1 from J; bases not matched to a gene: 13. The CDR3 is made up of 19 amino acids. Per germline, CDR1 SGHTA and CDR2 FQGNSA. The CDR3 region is CASSSEGAGITSGANVLTF. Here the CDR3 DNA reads TGTGCCAGCAGCTCAGAGGGGGCAGGGATCACTTCTGGGGCCAACGTCCTGACTTTC.

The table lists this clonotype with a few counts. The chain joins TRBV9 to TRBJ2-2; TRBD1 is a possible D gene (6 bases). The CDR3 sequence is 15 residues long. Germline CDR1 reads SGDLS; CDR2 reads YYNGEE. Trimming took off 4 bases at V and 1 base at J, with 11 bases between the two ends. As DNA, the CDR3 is TGTGCCAGCAGCTGGGACACCCGGAACACCGGGGAGCTGTTTTTT. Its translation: CASSWDTRNTGELFF. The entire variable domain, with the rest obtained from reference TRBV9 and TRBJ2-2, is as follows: DSGVTQTPKHLITATGQRVTLRCSPRSGDLSVYWYQQSLDQGLQFLIQYYNGEERAKGNILERFSAQQFPDLHSELNLSSLELGDSALYFCASSWDTRNTGELFFGEGSRLTVL.

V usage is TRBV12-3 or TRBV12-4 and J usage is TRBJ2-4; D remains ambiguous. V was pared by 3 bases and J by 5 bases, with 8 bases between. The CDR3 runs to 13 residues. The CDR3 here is CASSFVEQNIQYF. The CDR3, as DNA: TGTGCCAGCAGTTTCGTGGAACAAAACATTCAGTACTTC.

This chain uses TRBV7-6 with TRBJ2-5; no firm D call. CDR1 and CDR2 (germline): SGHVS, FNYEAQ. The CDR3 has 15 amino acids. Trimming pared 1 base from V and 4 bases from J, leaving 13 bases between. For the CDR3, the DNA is TGTGCCAGCAGCTTAGGCTACAGCCCGGGAGAGACCCAGTACTTC. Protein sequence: CASSLGYSPGETQYF.

CDR3 region: CASSHPKGGTGPYNEQFF. CDR3 nucleotide sequence: TGCGCCAGCAGCCACCCCAAAGGCGGGACAGGGCCCTACAATGAGCAGTTCTTC. The rearrangement joins TRBV4-1 to TRBJ2-1; TRBD1 matches at 9 bases. With 3 bases clipped from V and 2 bases from J, the junction kept 11 bases outside the gene matches. Germline V gives CDR1 MGHRA, CDR2 YSYEKL. The CDR3 totals 18 residues.

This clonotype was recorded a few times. Here the CDR3 DNA reads TGTGCCAGCAGCGAGGGGACAGGGAGAAACACTGAAGCTTTCTTT. This sequence encodes CASSEGTGRNTEAFF. The chain uses TRBV5-4 and TRBJ1-1; 9 positions match TRBD1. Germline values: CDR1 SGHNT, CDR2 YYREEE (reference sequence). The V gene end was trimmed by 4 bases and the J gene end by 2 bases; junction bases not matched to a gene: 6. The CDR3 spans 15 residues.

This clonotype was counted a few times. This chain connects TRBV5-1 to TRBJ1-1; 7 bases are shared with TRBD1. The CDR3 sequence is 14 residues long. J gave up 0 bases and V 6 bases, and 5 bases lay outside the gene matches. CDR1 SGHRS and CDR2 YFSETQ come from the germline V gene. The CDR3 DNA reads TGCGCCAGCACCGGGACAGCGATGAACACTGAAGCTTTCTTT. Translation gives CASTGTAMNTEAFF.

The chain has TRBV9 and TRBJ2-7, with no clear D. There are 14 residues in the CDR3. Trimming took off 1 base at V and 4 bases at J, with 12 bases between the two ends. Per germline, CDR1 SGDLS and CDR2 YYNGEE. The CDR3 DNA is TGTGCCAGCAGCGTAAGTAATGTCCGTTACGAGCAGTACTTC. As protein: CASSVSNVRYEQYF. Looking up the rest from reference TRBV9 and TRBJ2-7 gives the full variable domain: DSGVTQTPKHLITATGQRVTLRCSPRSGDLSVYWYQQSLDQGLQFLIQYYNGEERAKGNILERFSAQQFPDLHSELNLSSLELGDSALYFCASSVSNVRYEQYFGPGTRLTVT.

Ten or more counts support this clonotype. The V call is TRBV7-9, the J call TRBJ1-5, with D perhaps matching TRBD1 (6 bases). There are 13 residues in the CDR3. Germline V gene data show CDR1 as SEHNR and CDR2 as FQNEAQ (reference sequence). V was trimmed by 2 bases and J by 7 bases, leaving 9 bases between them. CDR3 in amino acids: CASSLRRGQPQHF. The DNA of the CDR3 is TGTGCCAGCAGCTTAAGGAGGGGGCAGCCCCAGCATTTT.

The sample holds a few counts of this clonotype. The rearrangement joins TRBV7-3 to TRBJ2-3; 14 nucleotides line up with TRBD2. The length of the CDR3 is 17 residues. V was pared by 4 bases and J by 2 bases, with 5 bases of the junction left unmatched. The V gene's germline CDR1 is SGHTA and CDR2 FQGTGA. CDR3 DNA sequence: TGTGCCAGCAGCTGGACTAGCGGGGGGACCTACACAGATACGCAGTATTTT. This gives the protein CASSWTSGGTYTDTQYF.

CDR3 sequence (DNA): TGCATCACACTGGAGCCAAGTGGCTCTGAAGCTTTCTTT. This gives the protein CITLEPSGSEAFF. This chain links TRBV29-1 with TRBJ1-1; D ambiguous. CDR3 size: 13 residues. The germline CDR1 and CDR2 sequences are SQVTM and ANQGSEA.

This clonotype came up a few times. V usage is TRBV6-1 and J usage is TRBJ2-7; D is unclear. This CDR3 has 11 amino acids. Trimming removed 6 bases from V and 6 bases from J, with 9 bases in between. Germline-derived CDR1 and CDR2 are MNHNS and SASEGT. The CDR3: CASSPRTEQYV. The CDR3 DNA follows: TGTGCCAGCAGCCCTCGGACCGAGCAGTACGTC.

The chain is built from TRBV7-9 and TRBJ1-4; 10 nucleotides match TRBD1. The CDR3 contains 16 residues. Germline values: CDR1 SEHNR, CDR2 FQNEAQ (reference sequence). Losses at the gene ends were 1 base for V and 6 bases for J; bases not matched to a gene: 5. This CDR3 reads CASSLGTGGIDEKLFF. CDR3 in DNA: TGTGCCAGCAGCTTAGGGACAGGGGGGATTGATGAAAAACTGTTTTTT.

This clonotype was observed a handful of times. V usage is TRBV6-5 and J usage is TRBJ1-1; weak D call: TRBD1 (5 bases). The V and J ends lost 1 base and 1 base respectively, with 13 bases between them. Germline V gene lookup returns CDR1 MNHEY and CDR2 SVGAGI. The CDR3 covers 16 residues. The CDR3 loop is CASSYYSPQGNTEAFF. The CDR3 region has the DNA TGTGCCAGCAGTTACTACTCCCCCCAGGGGAACACTGAAGCTTTCTTT.

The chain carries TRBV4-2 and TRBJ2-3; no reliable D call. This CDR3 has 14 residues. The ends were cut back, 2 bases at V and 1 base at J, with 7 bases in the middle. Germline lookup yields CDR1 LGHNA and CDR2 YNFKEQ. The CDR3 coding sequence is TGTGCCAGCAGCCAACCTCAGGGCACAGATACGCAGTATTTT. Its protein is CASSQPQGTDTQYF.

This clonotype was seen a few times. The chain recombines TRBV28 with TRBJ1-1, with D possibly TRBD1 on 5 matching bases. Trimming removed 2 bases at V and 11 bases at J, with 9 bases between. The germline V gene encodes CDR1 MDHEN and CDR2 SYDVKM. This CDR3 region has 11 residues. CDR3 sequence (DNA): TGTGCCAGCAGTTTAGGCAGGGCGGCTTTCTTT. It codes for CASSLGRAAFF.

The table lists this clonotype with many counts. CDR3 loop: CASSQDPRPGAGNIQYF. The CDR3 DNA sequence: TGTGCCAGCAGCCAAGATCCCAGGCCGGGGGCGGGAAACATTCAGTACTTC. This chain uses TRBV4-2 with TRBJ2-4, with D possibly being TRBD1 or TRBD2 (6 bases each). The CDR3 is made up of 17 amino acids. The V and J ends lost 0 bases and 6 bases respectively, with 18 bases between them. CDR1 and CDR2 from the germline V gene are LGHNA and YNFKEQ.

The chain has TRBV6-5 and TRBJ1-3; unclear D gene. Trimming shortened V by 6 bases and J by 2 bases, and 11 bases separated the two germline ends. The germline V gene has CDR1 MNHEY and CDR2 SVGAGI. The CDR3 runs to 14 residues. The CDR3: CASSSTITGNTIYF. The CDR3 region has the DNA TGTGCCAGCAGCTCGACAATCACTGGAAACACCATATATTTT.

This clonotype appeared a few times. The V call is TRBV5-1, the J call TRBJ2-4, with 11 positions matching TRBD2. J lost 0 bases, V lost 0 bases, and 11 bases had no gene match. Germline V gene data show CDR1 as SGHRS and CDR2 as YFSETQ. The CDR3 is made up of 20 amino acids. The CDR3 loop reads CASSLAASTSGALAKNIQYF. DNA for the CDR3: TGCGCCAGCAGCTTGGCCGCGTCGACTAGCGGGGCTTTAGCCAAAAACATTCAGTACTTC. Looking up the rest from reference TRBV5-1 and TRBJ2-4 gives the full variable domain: KAGVTQTPRYLIKTRGQQVTLSCSPISGHRSVSWYQQTPGQGLQFLFEYFSETQRNKGNFPGRFSGRQFSNSRSEMNVSTLELGDSALYLCASSLAASTSGALAKNIQYFGAGTRLSVL.

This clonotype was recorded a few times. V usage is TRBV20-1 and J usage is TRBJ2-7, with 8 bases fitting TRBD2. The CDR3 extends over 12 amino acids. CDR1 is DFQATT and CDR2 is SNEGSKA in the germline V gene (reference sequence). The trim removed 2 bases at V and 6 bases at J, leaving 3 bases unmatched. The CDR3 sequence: CSARPGGPEQYF. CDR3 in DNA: TGCAGTGCTAGACCGGGGGGGCCCGAGCAGTACTTC.